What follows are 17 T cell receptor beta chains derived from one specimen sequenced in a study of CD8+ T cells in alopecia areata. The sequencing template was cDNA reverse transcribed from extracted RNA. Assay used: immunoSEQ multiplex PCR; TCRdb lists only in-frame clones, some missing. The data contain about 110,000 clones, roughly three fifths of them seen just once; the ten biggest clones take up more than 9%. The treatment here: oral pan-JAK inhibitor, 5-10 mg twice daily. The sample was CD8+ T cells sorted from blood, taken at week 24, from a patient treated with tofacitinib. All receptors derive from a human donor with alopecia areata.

The CDR3 sequence: CASSYRGNTEAFF. In DNA form, the CDR3 reads TGTGCCAGCAGCTACAGGGGGAACACTGAAGCTTTCTTT. V and J are TRBV9 and TRBJ1-1; 7 bases map to TRBD1. Per the germline V gene, CDR1 is SGDLS and CDR2 is YYNGEE. The junction had 1 base not matched to a gene; V was cut back by 4 bases and J by 1 base. There are 13 residues in the CDR3. The full variable domain, with the rest looked up from reference TRBV9 and TRBJ1-1, is DSGVTQTPKHLITATGQRVTLRCSPRSGDLSVYWYQQSLDQGLQFLIQYYNGEERAKGNILERFSAQQFPDLHSELNLSSLELGDSALYFCASSYRGNTEAFFGQGTRLTVV.

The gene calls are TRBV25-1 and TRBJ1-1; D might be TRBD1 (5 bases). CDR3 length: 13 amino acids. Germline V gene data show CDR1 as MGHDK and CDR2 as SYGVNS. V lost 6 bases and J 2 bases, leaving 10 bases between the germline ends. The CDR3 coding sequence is TGTGCCAGCAGCCCAGGGTACAACACTGAAGCTTTCTTT. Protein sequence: CASSPGYNTEAFF. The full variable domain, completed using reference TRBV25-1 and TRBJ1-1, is EADIYQTPRYLVIGTGKKITLECSQTMGHDKMYWYQQDPGMELHLIHYSYGVNSTEKGDLSSESTVSRIRTEHFPLTLESARPSHTSQYLCASSPGYNTEAFFGQGTRLTVV.

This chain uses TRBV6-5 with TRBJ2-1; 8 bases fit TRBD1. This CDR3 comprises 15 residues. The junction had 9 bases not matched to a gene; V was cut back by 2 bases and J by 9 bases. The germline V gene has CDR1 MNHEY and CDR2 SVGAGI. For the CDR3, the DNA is TGTGCCAGCAGTTACCCTGCCAGGGGGCAACGTGAGCAGTTCTTC. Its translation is CASSYPARGQREQFF.

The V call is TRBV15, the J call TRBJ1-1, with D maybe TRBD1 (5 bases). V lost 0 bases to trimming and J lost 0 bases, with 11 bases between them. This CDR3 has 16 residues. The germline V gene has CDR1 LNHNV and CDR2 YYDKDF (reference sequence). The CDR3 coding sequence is TGTGCCACCAGCAGAGACAGGGTACGGGTGAACACTGAAGCTTTCTTT. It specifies CATSRDRVRVNTEAFF.

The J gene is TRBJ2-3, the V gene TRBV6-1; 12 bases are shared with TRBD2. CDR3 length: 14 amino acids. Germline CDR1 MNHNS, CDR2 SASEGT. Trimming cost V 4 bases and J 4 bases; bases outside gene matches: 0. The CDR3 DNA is TGTGCCAGCAGTGGACTAGCGGGGGCAGATACGCAGTATTTT. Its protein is CASSGLAGADTQYF.

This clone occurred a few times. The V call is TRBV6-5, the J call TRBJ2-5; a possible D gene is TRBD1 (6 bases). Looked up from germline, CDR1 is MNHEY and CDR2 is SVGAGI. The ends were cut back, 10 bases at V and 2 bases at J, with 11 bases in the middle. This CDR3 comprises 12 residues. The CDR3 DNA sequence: TGTGCCACGACCGGGACACAAGAGACCCAGTACTTC. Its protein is CATTGTQETQYF.

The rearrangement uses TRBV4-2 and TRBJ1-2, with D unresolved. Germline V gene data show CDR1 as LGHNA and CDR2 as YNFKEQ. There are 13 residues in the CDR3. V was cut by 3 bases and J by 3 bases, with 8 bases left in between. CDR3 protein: CASSHRLDYGYTF. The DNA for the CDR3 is TGTGCCAGCAGCCACCGACTTGACTATGGCTACACCTTC.

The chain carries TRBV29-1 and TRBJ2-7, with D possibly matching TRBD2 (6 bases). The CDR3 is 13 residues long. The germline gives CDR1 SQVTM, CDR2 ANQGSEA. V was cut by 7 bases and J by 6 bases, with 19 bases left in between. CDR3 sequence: CSAIGGVLAEQYF. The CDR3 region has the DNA TGCAGCGCTATCGGGGGAGTTCTCGCCGAGCAGTACTTC.

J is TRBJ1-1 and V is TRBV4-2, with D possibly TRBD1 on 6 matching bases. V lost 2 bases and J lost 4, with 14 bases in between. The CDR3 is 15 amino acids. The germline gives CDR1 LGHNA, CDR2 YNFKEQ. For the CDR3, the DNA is TGTGCCAGCAGCCAACTAGAGGACAGCGGCACTGAAGCTTTCTTT. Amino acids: CASSQLEDSGTEAFF.

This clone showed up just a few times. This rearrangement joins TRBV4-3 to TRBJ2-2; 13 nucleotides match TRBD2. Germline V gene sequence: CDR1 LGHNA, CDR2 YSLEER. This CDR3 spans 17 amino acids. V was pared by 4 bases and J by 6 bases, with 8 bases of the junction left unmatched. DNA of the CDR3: TGCGCCAGCAGCCCTGGGGGGACTAGCGGGGAGGCCGGGGAGCTGTTTTTT. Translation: CASSPGGTSGEAGELFF.

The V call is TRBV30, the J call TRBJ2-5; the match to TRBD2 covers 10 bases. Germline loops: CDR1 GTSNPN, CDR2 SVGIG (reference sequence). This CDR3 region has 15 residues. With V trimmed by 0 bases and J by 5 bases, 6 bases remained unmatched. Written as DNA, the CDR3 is TGTGCCTGGAGTGTACTAAGCGGGGGGGCCGAGACCCAGTACTTC. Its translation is CAWSVLSGGAETQYF.

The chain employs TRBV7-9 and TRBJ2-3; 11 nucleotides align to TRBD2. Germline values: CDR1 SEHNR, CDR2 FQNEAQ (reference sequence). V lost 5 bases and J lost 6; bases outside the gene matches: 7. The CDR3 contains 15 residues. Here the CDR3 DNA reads TGTGCCAGCAGCCGACTAGCGGGGCCGATGGATACGCAGTATTTT. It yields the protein CASSRLAGPMDTQYF.

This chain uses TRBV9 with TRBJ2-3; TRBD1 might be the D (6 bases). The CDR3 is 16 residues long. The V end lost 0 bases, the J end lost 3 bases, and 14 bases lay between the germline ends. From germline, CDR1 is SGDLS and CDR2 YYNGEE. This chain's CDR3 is CASSVEDSGVTDTQYF. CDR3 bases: TGTGCCAGCAGCGTAGAGGACTCAGGGGTGACAGATACGCAGTATTTT. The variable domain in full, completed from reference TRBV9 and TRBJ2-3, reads DSGVTQTPKHLITATGQRVTLRCSPRSGDLSVYWYQQSLDQGLQFLIQYYNGEERAKGNILERFSAQQFPDLHSELNLSSLELGDSALYFCASSVEDSGVTDTQYFGPGTRLTVL.

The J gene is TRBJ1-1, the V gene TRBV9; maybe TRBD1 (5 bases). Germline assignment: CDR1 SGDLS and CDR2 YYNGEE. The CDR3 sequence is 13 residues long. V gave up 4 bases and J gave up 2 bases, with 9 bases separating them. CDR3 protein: CASSSDSNTEAFF. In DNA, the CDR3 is TGTGCCAGCAGCTCAGACAGTAACACTGAAGCTTTCTTT. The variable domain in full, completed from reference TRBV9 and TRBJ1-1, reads DSGVTQTPKHLITATGQRVTLRCSPRSGDLSVYWYQQSLDQGLQFLIQYYNGEERAKGNILERFSAQQFPDLHSELNLSSLELGDSALYFCASSSDSNTEAFFGQGTRLTVV.

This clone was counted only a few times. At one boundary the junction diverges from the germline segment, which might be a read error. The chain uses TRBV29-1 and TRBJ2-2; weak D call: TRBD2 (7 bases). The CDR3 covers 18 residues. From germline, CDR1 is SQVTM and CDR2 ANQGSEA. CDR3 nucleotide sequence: TGCAGCGTCGAAGGTTCCCGTAGGGGGGGCCTATACACCGGGGAGCTGTTTTTT. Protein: CSVEGSRRGGLYTGELFF.

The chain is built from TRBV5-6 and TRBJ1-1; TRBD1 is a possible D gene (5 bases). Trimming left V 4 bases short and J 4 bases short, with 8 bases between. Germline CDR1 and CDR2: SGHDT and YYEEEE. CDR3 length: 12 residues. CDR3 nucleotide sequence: TGTGCCAGCAGCAACCAGGGCACTGAAGCTTTCTTT. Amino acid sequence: CASSNQGTEAFF.

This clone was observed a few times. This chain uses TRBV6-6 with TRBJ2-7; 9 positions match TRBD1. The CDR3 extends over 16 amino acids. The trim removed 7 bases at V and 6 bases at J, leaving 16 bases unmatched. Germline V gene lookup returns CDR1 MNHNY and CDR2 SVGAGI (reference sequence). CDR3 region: CASNNLQGAWIGEQYF. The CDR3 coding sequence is TGTGCCAGCAATAATCTACAGGGGGCCTGGATTGGCGAGCAGTACTTC.